Listed here are 3 T cell receptor beta chains from one sample, sequenced in a study of technical replicates of blood from four donors. TCRdb's table, derived via immunoSEQ multiplex PCR, lists solely in-frame clones and lacks some. The sample yields tens of thousands of clones, more than 85% seen once. What was sequenced was PBMCs. These receptors were obtained from a human donor in good health. Some clones in this sample may be carry-over from other donors' samples.

The gene calls are TRBV9 and TRBJ2-1; D is possibly TRBD2 (5 bases). This CDR3 contains 17 residues. Germline V gene lookup returns CDR1 SGDLS and CDR2 YYNGEE. V gave up 0 bases and J gave up 2 bases, with 15 bases separating them. This chain's CDR3 is CASSVDDHLAAYNEQFF. The CDR3 nucleotides read TGTGCCAGCAGCGTAGACGATCATCTAGCCGCCTACAATGAGCAGTTCTTC.

The V gene is TRBV7-9, the J gene TRBJ2-5; no reliable D call. CDR3 length equals 14 residues. V was shortened by 1 base and J by 7 bases, with 13 bases between the two germline ends. CDR1 is SEHNR, CDR2 FQNEAQ, per germline (reference sequence). The DNA of the CDR3 is TGTGCCAGCAGCTTAGTCGGTGGTACCCGGACCCAGTACTTC. Translation gives CASSLVGGTRTQYF.

The V and J genes are TRBV9 and TRBJ1-2; TRBD1 might be the D (5 bases). The germline V and J ends were trimmed by 0 bases and 0 bases, with 9 bases remaining between them. The CDR3 contains 15 residues. The germline gives CDR1 SGDLS, CDR2 YYNGEE. In DNA, the CDR3 is TGTGCCAGCAGCGTAGGTACAGGAACTAACTATGGCTACACCTTC. Its protein product is CASSVGTGTNYGYTF. Using reference TRBV9 and TRBJ1-2 for the parts outside the CDR3, the full variable domain is DSGVTQTPKHLITATGQRVTLRCSPRSGDLSVYWYQQSLDQGLQFLIQYYNGEERAKGNILERFSAQQFPDLHSELNLSSLELGDSALYFCASSVGTGTNYGYTFGSGTRLTVV.